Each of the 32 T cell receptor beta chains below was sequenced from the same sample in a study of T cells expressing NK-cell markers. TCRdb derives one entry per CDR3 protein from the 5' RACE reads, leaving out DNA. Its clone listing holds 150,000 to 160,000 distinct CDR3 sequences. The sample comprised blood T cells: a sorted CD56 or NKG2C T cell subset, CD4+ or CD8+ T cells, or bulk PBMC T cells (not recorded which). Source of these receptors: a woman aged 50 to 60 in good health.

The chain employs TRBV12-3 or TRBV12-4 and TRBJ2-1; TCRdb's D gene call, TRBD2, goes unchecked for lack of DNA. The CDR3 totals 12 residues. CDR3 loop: CASSVGPPEQFF.

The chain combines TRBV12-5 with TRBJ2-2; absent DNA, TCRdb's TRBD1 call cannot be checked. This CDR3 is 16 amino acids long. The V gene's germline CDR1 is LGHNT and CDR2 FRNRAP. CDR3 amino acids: CASGFFLPGVTGELFF.

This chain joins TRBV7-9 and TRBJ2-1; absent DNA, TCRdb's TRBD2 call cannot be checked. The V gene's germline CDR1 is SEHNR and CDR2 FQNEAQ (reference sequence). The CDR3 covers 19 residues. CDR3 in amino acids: CASSDSGTSGSPSYNEQFF.

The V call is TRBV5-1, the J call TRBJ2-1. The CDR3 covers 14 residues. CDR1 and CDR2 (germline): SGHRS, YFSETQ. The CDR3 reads CASSLEAANNEQFF. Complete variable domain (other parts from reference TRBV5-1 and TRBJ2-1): KAGVTQTPRYLIKTRGQQVTLSCSPISGHRSVSWYQQTPGQGLQFLFEYFSETQRNKGNFPGRFSGRQFSNSRSEMNVSTLELGDSALYLCASSLEAANNEQFFGPGTRLTVL.

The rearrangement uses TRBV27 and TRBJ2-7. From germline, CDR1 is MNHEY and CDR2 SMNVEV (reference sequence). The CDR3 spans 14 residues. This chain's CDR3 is CASSLSLVTYEQYF.

Here the CDR3 reads CASSTLWGQGASNEQFF. This chain links TRBV5-1 with TRBJ2-1; TCRdb calls TRBD1, which cannot be checked without DNA. Germline V gene lookup returns CDR1 SGHRS and CDR2 YFSETQ. The CDR3 has 17 amino acids.

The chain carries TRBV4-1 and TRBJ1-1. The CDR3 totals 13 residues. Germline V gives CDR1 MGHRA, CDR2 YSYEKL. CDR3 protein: CASSLLMNTEAFF.

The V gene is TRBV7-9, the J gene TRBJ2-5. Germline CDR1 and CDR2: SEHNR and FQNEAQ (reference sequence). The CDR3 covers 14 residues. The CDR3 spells CASSGEVVEETQYF.

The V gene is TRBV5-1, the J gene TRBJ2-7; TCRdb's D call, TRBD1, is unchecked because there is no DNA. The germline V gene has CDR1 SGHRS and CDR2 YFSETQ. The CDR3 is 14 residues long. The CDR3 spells CASSLMGVQYEQYF.

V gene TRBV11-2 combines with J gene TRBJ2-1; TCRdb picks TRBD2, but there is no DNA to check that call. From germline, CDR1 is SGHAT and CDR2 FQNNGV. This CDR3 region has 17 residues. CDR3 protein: CASSISPGTVSYNEQFF.

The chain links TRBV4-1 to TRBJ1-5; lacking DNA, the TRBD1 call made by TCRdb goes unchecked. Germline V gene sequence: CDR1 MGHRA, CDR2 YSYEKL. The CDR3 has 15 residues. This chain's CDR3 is CASSRGTASNQPQHF.

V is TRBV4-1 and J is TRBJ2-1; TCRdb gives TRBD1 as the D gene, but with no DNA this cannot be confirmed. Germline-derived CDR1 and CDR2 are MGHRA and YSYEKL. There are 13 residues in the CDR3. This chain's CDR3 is CASSQEYRGQEFF.

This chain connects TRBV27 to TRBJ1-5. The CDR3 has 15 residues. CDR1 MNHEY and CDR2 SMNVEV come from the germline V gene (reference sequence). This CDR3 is CASSLFWAYNQPQHF.

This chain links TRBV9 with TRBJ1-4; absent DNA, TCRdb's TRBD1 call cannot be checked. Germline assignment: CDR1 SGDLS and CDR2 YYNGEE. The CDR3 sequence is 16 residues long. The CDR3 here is CASSVGGQATNEKLFF.

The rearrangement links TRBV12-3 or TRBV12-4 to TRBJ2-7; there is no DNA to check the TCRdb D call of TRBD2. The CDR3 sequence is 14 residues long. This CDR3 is CASSAPVEGLVQYF.

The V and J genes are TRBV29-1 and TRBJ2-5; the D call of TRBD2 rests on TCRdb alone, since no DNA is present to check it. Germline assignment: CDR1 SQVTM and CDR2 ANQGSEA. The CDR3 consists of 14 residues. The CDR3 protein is CSVVASGNIETQYF.

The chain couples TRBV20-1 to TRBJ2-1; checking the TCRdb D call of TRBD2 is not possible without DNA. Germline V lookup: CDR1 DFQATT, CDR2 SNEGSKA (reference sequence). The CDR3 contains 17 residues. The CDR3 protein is CSARDGVAGGHYNEQFF.

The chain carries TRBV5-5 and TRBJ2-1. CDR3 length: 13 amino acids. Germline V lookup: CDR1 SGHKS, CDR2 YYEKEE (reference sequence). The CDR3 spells CASSDSSYNEQFF.

CDR3: CASSQRTGEEETQYF. The chain is built from TRBV4-1 and TRBJ2-5; the TCRdb call, TRBD1, lacks DNA for checking. CDR1 is MGHRA and CDR2 is YSYEKL in the germline V gene. The CDR3 covers 15 residues.

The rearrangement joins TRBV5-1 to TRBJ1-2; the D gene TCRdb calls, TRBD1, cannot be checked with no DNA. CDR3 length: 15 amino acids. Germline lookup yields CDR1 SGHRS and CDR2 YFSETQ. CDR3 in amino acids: CASSTGTGGFYGYTF.

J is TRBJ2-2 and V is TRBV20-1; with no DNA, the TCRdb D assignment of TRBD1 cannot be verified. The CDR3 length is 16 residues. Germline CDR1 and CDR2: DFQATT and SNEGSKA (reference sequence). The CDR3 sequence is CSASPLRTGGTGELFF.

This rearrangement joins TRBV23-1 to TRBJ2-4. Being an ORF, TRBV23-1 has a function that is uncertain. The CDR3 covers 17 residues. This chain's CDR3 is CASSQGTYPIAKNIQYF.

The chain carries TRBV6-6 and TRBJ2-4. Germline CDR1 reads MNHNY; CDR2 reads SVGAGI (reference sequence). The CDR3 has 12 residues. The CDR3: CANVWVKNIQYF.

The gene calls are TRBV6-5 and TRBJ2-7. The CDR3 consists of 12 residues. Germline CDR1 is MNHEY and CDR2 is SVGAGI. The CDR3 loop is CASSAPGYEQYF.

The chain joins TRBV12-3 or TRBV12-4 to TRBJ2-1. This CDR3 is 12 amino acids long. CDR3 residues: CASSVAYNEQFF.

CDR3 loop: CASFSGQGARAEAFF. The chain couples TRBV25-1 to TRBJ1-1; TCRdb calls TRBD1, which cannot be checked without DNA. Looked up from germline, CDR1 is MGHDK and CDR2 is SYGVNS. The CDR3 loop spans 15 amino acids.

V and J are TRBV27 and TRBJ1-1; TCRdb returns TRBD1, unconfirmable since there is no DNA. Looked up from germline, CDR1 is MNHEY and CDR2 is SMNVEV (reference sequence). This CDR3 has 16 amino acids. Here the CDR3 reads CASARQGLNMNTEAFF.

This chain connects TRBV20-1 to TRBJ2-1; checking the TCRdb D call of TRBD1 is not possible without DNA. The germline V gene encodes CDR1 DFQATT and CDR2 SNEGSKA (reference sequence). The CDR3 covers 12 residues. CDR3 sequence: CSPYSGAHEQFF.

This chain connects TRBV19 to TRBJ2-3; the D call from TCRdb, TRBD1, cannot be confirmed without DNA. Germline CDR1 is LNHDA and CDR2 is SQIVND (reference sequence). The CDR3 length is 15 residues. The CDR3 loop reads CASSFGRDWGDTQYF.

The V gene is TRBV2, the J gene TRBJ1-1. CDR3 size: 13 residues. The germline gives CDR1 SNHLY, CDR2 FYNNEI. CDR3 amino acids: CASSVGEGRIAFF.

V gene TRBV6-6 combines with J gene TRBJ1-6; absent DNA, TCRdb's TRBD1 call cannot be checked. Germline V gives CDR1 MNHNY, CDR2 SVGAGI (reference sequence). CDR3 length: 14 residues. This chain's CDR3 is CASSLGTPNSPLHF.

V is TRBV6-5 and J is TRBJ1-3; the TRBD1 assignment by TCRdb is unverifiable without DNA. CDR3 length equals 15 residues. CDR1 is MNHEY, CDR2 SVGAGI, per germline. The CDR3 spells CASSYSGGSGNTIYF.